The clone carrying this T cell receptor beta chain was found a few times. Its antigen is unknown. Germline assignment: CDR1 SGHRS and CDR2 YFSETQ. With 2 bases clipped from V and 4 bases from J, the junction kept 4 bases outside the gene matches. The CDR3 is made up of 15 amino acids. The data derive from a study of beta chain features in type 1 diabetes. Study-wide points: cDNA sequencing could over-represent cells with high TCR expression. TCRB CDR3 length was moderately but significantly reduced in all four CD4+ subsets of Type 1 diabetes patients.

As every portion of the isolated RNA was reverse transcribed, the sequencing read expressed TCRB transcripts. An average near 3.57 million reads came from naive, central memory and regulatory T cell samples. Sequencing was performed with immunoSEQ multiplex PCR; in TCRdb, only in-frame clones are kept and a portion is missing. The sample consists of about 70,000 clones, about 50% of them appearing once. Source material: central memory CD4+ T cells from blood. This chain uses TRBV5-1 with TRBJ2-1; TRBD2 matches at 9 bases. The source is a man aged 30-40 years with type 1 diabetes. CDR3: CASSFASGKYNEQFF. Written as DNA, the CDR3 is TGCGCCAGCAGCTTCGCTAGCGGGAAGTACAATGAGCAGTTCTTC. Full variable domain (missing parts from reference TRBV5-1 and TRBJ2-1): KAGVTQTPRYLIKTRGQQVTLSCSPISGHRSVSWYQQTPGQGLQFLFEYFSETQRNKGNFPGRFSGRQFSNSRSEMNVSTLELGDSALYLCASSFASGKYNEQFFGPGTRLTVL.